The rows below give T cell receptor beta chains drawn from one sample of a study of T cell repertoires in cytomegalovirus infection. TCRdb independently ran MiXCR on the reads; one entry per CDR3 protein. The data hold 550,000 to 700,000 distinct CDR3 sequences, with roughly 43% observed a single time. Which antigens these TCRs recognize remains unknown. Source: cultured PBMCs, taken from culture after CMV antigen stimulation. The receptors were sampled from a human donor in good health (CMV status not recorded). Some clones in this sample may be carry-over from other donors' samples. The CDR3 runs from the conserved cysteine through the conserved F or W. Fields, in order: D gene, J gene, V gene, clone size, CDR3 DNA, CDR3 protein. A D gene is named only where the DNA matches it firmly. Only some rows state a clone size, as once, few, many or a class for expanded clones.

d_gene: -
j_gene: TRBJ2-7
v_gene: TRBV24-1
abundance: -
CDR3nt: TGTGCCACCAGTGGAGAAAGGATAAACTACAGGGTGCGAAGCTCCTACGAGCAGTACTTC
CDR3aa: CATSGERINYRVRSSYEQYF

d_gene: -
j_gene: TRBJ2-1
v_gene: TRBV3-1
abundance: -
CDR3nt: TGTGCCAGCAGCCAAGCCCACGGACTTTACAATGAGCAGTTCTTC
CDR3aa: CASSQAHGLYNEQFF

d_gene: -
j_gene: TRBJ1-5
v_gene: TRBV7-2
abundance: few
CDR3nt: TGTGCCAGCAGCTTTGATGGGGGTCAGCCCCAGCATTTT
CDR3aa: CASSFDGGQPQHF

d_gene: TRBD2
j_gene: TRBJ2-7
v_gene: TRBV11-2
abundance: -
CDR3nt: TGTGCCAGCAGCCCGACTAGCGGGAGGACATCCTACGAGCAGTACTTC
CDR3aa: CASSPTSGRTSYEQYF

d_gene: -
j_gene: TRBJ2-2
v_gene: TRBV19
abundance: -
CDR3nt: TGTGCCAGTAGTCTCGGGGCGCGGGGCACCGGGGAGCTGTTTTTT
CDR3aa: CASSLGARGTGELFF

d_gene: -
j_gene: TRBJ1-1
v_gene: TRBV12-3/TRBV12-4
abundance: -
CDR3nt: TGTGCCAGCAGTTTTGGGGGGAGCGCCAAAGCTTTCTTT
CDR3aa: CASSFGGSAKAFF

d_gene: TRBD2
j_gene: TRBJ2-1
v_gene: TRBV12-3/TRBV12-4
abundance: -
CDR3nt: TGTGCCAGCACTTTATACAGCGGGGGGGCTGGAGAGCAGTTCTTC
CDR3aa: CASTLYSGGAGEQFF

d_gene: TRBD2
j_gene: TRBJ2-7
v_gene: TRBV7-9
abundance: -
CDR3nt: TGTGCCAGCAGCTCTCTAGCGGGAGGGTCCTACGAGCAGTACTTC
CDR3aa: CASSSLAGGSYEQYF

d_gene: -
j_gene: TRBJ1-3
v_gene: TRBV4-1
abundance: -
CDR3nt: TGCGCCAGCAGCCAAGTAATGGTTGGGGGCCGGAGAAACACCATATATTTT
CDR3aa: CASSQVMVGGRRNTIYF

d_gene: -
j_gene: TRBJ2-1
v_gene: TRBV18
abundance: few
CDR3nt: TGTGCCAGCTCACTTAACAACTTGGGCTACAATGAGCAGTTCTTC
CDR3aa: CASSLNNLGYNEQFF

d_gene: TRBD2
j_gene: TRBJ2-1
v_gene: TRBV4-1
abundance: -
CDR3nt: TGCGCCAGCAGCCAAGATCAAGGACTAGCGGGAGTAAGTGAGCAGTTCTTC
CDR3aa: CASSQDQGLAGVSEQFF

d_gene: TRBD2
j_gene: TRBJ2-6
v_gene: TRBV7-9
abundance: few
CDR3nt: TGTGCCAGCAGCTTAGCGCAGGGAGGGGCCCTCTCTGGGGCCAACGTCCTGACTTTC
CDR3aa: CASSLAQGGALSGANVLTF

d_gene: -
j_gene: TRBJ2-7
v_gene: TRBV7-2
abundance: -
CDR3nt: TGTGCCAGCAGCTTAGCGGCGGGCCGAGCCGAGCAGTACTTC
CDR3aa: CASSLAAGRAEQYF

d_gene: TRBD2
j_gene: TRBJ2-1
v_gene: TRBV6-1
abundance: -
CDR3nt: TGTGCCAGCAGGGCGGCGGTACTAGCGGGGGTCGATGAGCAGTTCTTC
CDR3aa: CASRAAVLAGVDEQFF

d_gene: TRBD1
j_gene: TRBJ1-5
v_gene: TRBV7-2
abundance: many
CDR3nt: TGTGCCAGCAGCTCCCGACAGGGAAGTCAGCCCCAGCATTTT
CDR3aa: CASSSRQGSQPQHF

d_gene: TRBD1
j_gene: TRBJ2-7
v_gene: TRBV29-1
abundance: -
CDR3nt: TGCAGCGTTGGAGGACAGGGGTGGAAGCAGTACTTC
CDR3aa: CSVGGQGWKQYF

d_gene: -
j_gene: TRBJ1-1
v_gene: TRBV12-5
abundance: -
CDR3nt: TGTGCTAGTGGTTTGTCGACGAACACTGAAGCTTTCTTT
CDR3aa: CASGLSTNTEAFF

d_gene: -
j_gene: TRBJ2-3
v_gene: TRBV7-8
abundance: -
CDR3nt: TGTGCCAGCTCCCGTTCCCGGTGGGATACGCAGTATTTT
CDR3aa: CASSRSRWDTQYF

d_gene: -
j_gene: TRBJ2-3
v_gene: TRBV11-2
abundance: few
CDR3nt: TGTGCCAGCAGCTTAGTCGGGCCCAGGACGACAACAGATACGCAGTATTTT
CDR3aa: CASSLVGPRTTTDTQYF

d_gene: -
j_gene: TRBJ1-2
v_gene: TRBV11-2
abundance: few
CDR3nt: TGTGCCAGCAGCCCGACACCTCAGGCCCCCTATGGCTACACCTTC
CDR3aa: CASSPTPQAPYGYTF

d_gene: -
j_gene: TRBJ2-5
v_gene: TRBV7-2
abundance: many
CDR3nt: TGTGCCAGCAGCCCCGGGGAGACCCAGTACTTC
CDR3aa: CASSPGETQYF

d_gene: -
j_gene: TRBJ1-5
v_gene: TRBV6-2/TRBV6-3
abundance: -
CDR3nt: TGTGCCAGCCGGGGAGAACACTACCTAATGGATCAGCCCCAGCATTTT
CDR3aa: CASRGEHYLMDQPQHF

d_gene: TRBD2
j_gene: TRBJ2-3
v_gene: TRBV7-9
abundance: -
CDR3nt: TGTGCCAGCAGCCTTGGGACTAGCGGAAACACAGATACGCAGTATTTT
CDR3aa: CASSLGTSGNTDTQYF

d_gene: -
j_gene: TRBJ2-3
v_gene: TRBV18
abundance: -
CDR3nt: TGTGCCAGCTCACCACCTACCCGTTCCTATACGCAGTATTTT
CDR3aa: CASSPPTRSYTQYF

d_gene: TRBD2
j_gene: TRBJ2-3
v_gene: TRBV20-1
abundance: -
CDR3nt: TGCAGTGCTAGGGTCCGCGGGGGACCCACAGATACGCAGTATTTT
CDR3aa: CSARVRGGPTDTQYF

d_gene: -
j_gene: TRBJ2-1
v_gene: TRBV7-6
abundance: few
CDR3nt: TGTGCCAGCAGCCAGTCTCCAGGGTCGGCGGATGAGCAGTTCTTC
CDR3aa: CASSQSPGSADEQFF

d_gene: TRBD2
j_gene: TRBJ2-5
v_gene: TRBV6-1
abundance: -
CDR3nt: TGTGCCAGCAGTGGAGCTAGCGGGGTAGGCGAGACCCAGTACTTC
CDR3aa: CASSGASGVGETQYF

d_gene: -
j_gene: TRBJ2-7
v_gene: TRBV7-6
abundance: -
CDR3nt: TGTGCCAGCAGCAAGGTTGGCCACGACCCCGCCTACGAGCAGTACTTC
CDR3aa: CASSKVGHDPAYEQYF

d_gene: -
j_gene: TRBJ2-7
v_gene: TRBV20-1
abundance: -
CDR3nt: TGCAGTGCTAGTTGGGGCGCCGAGCAGTACTTC
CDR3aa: CSASWGAEQYF

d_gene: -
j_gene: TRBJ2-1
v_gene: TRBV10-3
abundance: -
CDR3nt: TGTGCCATCATGTCAGGATCGGACAATGAGCAGTTCTTC
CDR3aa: CAIMSGSDNEQFF

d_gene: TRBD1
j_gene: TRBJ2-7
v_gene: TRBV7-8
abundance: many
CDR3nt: TGTGCCAGCAGCTTAGCGTGGACAGGTACCTACGAGCAGTACTTC
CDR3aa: CASSLAWTGTYEQYF

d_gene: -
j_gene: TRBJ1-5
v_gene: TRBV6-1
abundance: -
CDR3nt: TGTGCCAGCAGGAGCAACAGCCGAGGGGATTCTCAGCCCCAGCATTTT
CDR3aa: CASRSNSRGDSQPQHF

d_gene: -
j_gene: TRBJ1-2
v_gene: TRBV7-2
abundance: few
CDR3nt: TGTGCCAGCAGCGGTCGGACAGTCGACTATGGCTACACCTTC
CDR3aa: CASSGRTVDYGYTF

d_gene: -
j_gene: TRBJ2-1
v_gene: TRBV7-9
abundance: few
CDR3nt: TGTGCCAGCAGCTACCCCGGGAGCGGGTCCTACAATGAGCAGTTCTTC
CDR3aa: CASSYPGSGSYNEQFF

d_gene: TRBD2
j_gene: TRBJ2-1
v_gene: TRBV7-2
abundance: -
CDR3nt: TGTGCCAGCAGCTGGGGGGGGGGGTTCTCCTACAATGAGCAGTTCTTC
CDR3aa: CASSWGGGFSYNEQFF

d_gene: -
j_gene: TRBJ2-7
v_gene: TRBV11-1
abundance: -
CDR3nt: TGTGCCAGCGAATACTCCCCGGGGGAGCAGTACTTC
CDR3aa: CASEYSPGEQYF

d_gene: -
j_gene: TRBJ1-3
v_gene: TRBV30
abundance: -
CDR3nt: TGTGCCTGGAGTGTTGGAGGGTTTGGAAACACCATATATTTT
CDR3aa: CAWSVGGFGNTIYF

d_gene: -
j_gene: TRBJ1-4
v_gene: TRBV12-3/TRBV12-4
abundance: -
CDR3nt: TGTGCCAGCAGTTTCGGAGGAGGGTTAAATGAAAAACTGTTTTTT
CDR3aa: CASSFGGGLNEKLFF

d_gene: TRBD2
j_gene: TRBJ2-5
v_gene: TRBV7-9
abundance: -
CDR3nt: TGTGCCAGCAGCCGACTAGCGGGGGGGTACCTAGAGACCCAGTACTTC
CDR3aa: CASSRLAGGYLETQYF

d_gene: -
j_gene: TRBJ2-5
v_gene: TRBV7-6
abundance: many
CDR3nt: TGTGCCAGCAGCGCGACAGGACTGCAAGAGACCCAGTACTTC
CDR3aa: CASSATGLQETQYF